Presented here are 10 T cell receptor beta chains from one specimen sequenced in a study of T cells after yellow fever vaccination (dated by TCRdb to between 2018 and 2021). Read against the paper, the sample's treatment or condition label means: live attenuated yellow fever vaccine strain. Libraries were built with 5' RACE. The sequencer was an Illumina HiSeq 2500. Starting from the raw public reads, TCRdb applied fastp trimming at Q25, assembled clones with MiXCR and retained in-frame beta chains. For every CDR3 protein sequence, its rows merge into one entry that carries the most common genes and DNA. For this sample there are hundreds of thousands of distinct CDR3 sequences; more than 5.5% appear just once. 15% of the sample lies in the top ten. Material: PBMCs, obtained 5 days after the yellow fever booster vaccination. The receptor set was obtained from a man aged 25 to 40 who received the YFV17D yellow fever vaccine.

This chain connects TRBV25-1 to TRBJ2-1; D possibly corresponds to TRBD2 (5 bases). The CDR3 totals 13 residues. V was shortened by 6 bases and J by 1 base, with 7 bases between the two germline ends. Germline V gene lookup returns CDR1 MGHDK and CDR2 SYGVNS. CDR3: CASSGVSYNEQFF. The CDR3 nucleotides read TGTGCCAGCAGCGGGGTATCCTACAATGAGCAGTTCTTC.

This clonotype appeared a few times. The chain carries TRBV10-2 and TRBJ2-1; 15 positions match TRBD2. J was trimmed by 7 bases and V by 7 bases; bases with no gene match: 8. The CDR3 runs 16 residues. Germline V gene sequence: CDR1 WSHSY, CDR2 SAAADI. CDR3 in DNA: TGCGCCAGCACTAACTCGGGACTAGCGGGAGGTAATGAGCAGTTCTTC. Its protein product is CASTNSGLAGGNEQFF.

This clonotype was seen many times. The V call is TRBV6-5, the J call TRBJ2-1, with 8 bases fitting TRBD2. This CDR3 has 16 residues. V was pared by 1 base and J by 5 bases, with 7 bases of the junction left unmatched. Per germline, CDR1 MNHEY and CDR2 SVGAGI. This CDR3 is CASSYLIGAGDNEQFF. In nucleotides, the CDR3 is TGTGCCAGCAGTTACTTAATTGGAGCGGGAGACAATGAGCAGTTCTTC.

The gene calls are TRBV5-1 and TRBJ2-3; possible D gene TRBD2, 5 bases. Germline V lookup: CDR1 SGHRS, CDR2 YFSETQ. The V and J ends lost 7 bases and 0 bases respectively, with 12 bases between them. The CDR3 sequence is 14 residues long. CDR3 coding DNA: TGCGCCAGCGAGGGCGACGGCAGCACAGATACGCAGTATTTT. It encodes CASEGDGSTDTQYF.

The J gene is TRBJ2-2, the V gene TRBV9; 8 bases line up with TRBD1. Germline CDR1 is SGDLS and CDR2 is YYNGEE. The CDR3 contains 14 residues. V trimming: 3 bases; J trimming: 6 bases; junction bases outside the gene matches: 4. Here the CDR3 reads CASSEKQGAGELFF. For the CDR3, the DNA is TGTGCCAGCAGCGAAAAACAGGGGGCCGGGGAGCTGTTTTTT.

Note on this clonotype: Its ends do not fully match the called genes, so a read error is possible. This rearrangement joins TRBV20-1 to TRBJ2-1; 9 bases are shared with TRBD2. Germline CDR1 is DFQATT and CDR2 is SNEGSKA (reference sequence). This CDR3 comprises 13 residues. CDR3 nucleotides: TGCAGTGCTAGATTAGCGGGAGCCACCCCCAGGCTCTTC. Translation gives CSARLAGATPRLF.

J is TRBJ2-3 and V is TRBV4-3; D is possibly TRBD1 (7 bases). CDR1 is LGHNA, CDR2 YSLEER, per germline. The CDR3 has 16 amino acids. The V end lost 0 bases, the J end lost 4 bases, and 14 bases lay between the germline ends. Written as DNA, the CDR3 is TGCGCCAGCAGCCAAGATGAGGACAGGAGGGCAGATACGCAGTATTTT. It encodes CASSQDEDRRADTQYF.

This clonotype occurred many times. The J gene is TRBJ1-2, the V gene TRBV28, with D unresolved. The CDR3 totals 13 residues. CDR1 MDHEN and CDR2 SYDVKM come from the germline V gene. V dropped 3 bases and J dropped 7 bases, with 12 bases sitting between them. CDR3 sequence: CASSLASAAGYTF. The CDR3 DNA follows: TGTGCCAGCAGTTTGGCGTCAGCAGCTGGCTACACCTTC.

This clonotype was found a few times. The genes are TRBV20-1 and TRBJ2-6, with a possible D match to TRBD2 (5 bases). The V end was cut by 6 bases, the J end by 1 base, with 13 bases between. Germline lookup yields CDR1 DFQATT and CDR2 SNEGSKA (reference sequence). The CDR3 spans 15 residues. Here the CDR3 reads CSALSGSSGANVLTF. The CDR3, as DNA: TGCAGTGCCCTGTCGGGGAGTTCTGGGGCCAACGTCCTGACTTTC.

This clonotype was counted a few times. This chain joins TRBV9 and TRBJ2-2; D not certain. The germline V gene encodes CDR1 SGDLS and CDR2 YYNGEE. CDR3 size: 13 residues. Trimming stripped 0 bases from V and 5 bases from J, with 5 bases between. The CDR3 DNA reads as TGTGCCAGCAGCGTAGTATTTACCGGGGAGCTGTTTTTT. Protein: CASSVVFTGELFF.